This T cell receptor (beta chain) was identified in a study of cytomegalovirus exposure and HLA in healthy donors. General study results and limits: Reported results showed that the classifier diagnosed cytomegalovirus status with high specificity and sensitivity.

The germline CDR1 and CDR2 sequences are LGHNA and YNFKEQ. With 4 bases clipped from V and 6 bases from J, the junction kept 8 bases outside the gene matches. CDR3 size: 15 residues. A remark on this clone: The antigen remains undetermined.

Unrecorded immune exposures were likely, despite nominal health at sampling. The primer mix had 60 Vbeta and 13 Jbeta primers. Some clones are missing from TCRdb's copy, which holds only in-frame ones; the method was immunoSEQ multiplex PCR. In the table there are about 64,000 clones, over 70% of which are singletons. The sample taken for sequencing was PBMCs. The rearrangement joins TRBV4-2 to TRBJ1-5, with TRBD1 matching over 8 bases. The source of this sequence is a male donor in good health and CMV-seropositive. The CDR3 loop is CASSPSGRGPQPQHF. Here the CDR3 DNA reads TGTGCCAGCAGCCCCTCGGGCAGGGGGCCTCAGCCCCAGCATTTT.